These 30 T cell receptor beta chains share one sample of origin, sequenced in a study of blood T cell repertoires in COVID-19. Libraries were prepared by immunoSEQ multiplex PCR; TCRdb keeps only in-frame clonotypes and omits some of them. The sample holds tens of thousands of clones, around 87% seen once. Sequenced: peripheral blood. Every receptor here comes from a human donor with active COVID-19. The donor label of this sample is uncertain.

This chain connects TRBV18 to TRBJ1-1, with no clear D. The CDR3 is 14 residues long. Trimming took 2 bases from V and 4 from J, leaving 11 bases between them. Germline assignment: CDR1 KGHSH and CDR2 LQKENI. The CDR3 is CASSPTIFGTEAFF. The CDR3 region has the DNA TGTGCCAGCTCACCAACCATTTTCGGCACTGAAGCTTTCTTT.

The chain uses TRBV12-5 and TRBJ2-5; TRBD2 might be the D (6 bases). V shed 6 bases and J shed 5 bases, with 13 bases lying between them. The germline CDR1 and CDR2 sequences are LGHNT and FRNRAP. This CDR3 comprises 13 residues. CDR3 protein: CASGPSDGETQYF. CDR3 coding DNA: TGTGCTAGTGGCCCTAGCGATGGGGAGACCCAGTACTTC.

The J gene is TRBJ1-2, the V gene TRBV27; D is possibly TRBD1 (5 bases). Germline CDR1 and CDR2: MNHEY and SMNVEV (reference sequence). The CDR3 runs 14 residues. Trimming removed 0 bases at V and 6 bases at J, with 11 bases between. The CDR3 loop is CASSLSWAGNGYTF. DNA for the CDR3: TGTGCCAGCAGTTTATCGTGGGCAGGGAATGGCTACACCTTC.

V and J are TRBV10-3 and TRBJ2-2, with D maybe TRBD1 (6 bases). The CDR3 covers 15 residues. Germline V gene sequence: CDR1 ENHRY, CDR2 SYGVKD. V was clipped by 2 bases and J by 1 base, with 8 bases between them. DNA of the CDR3: TGTGCCATCAGTGAGACGGGACAGAACACCGGGGAGCTGTTTTTT. This sequence encodes CAISETGQNTGELFF.

V gene TRBV7-3 combines with J gene TRBJ2-2, with a tentative D call TRBD1 (6 bases). Trimming shortened V by 3 bases and J by 7 bases, and 12 bases separated the two germline ends. There are 14 residues in the CDR3. CDR1 and CDR2 from the germline V gene are SGHTA and FQGTGA. The CDR3 DNA follows: TGTGCCAGCAGCTTCACAGGGTTTAACGGGGAGCTGTTTTTT. The encoded protein is CASSFTGFNGELFF.

J is TRBJ2-3 and V is TRBV4-3, with TRBD2 matching over 11 bases. CDR1 is LGHNA, CDR2 YSLEER, per germline. The CDR3 extends over 17 amino acids. V lost 5 bases, J lost 7 bases, and 14 bases stayed unmatched. CDR3 loop: CASSYQSLGLAANTQYF. In nucleotides, the CDR3 is TGCGCCAGCAGCTATCAGTCCCTGGGACTAGCGGCAAATACGCAGTATTTT.

This clone has just one count. This chain's CDR3 is CASSLAQGSYEQYF. DNA of the CDR3: TGCGCCAGCAGCTTGGCACAGGGGTCCTACGAGCAGTACTTC. This rearrangement joins TRBV5-1 to TRBJ2-7, with 7 positions matching TRBD1. Germline loops: CDR1 SGHRS, CDR2 YFSETQ. This CDR3 is 14 amino acids long. Unmatched junction bases numbered 1, after V lost 0 bases and J lost 1 base.

This chain uses TRBV19 with TRBJ2-7; D is perhaps TRBD2 (7 bases). In germline, CDR1 is LNHDA, CDR2 SQIVND (reference sequence). V lost 3 bases and J 6 bases, leaving 18 bases between the germline ends. This CDR3 has 15 residues. CDR3: CASSMGASGIFEQYF. In DNA form, the CDR3 reads TGTGCCAGTAGTATGGGGGCTAGCGGCATCTTCGAGCAGTACTTC.

This chain uses TRBV27 with TRBJ2-4, with a tentative D call TRBD2 (6 bases). CDR1 MNHEY and CDR2 SMNVEV come from the germline V gene (reference sequence). The CDR3 loop spans 14 amino acids. V was cut by 6 bases and J by 1 base, with 10 bases left in between. The DNA of the CDR3 is TGTGCCAGCAGCCCGGCGGGGGCCAAAAACATTCAGTACTTC. Translating gives CASSPAGAKNIQYF.

The rearrangement joins TRBV28 to TRBJ2-2, with D hard to call. Trimming left V 3 bases short and J 0 bases short, with 5 bases between. The CDR3 contains 14 residues. Germline CDR1 reads MDHEN; CDR2 reads SYDVKM. CDR3 region: CASSFLPNTGELFF. DNA for the CDR3: TGTGCCAGCAGTTTTCTCCCGAACACCGGGGAGCTGTTTTTT.

This rearrangement joins TRBV29-1 to TRBJ1-5; a weak D match, TRBD1 (5 bases). CDR1 and CDR2 from the germline V gene are SQVTM and ANQGSEA. V lost 5 bases and J lost 1, with 12 bases in between. The CDR3 runs to 14 residues. The CDR3 region has the DNA TGCAGCGTTCTGCCAGGGCCAAGCAATCAGCCCCAGCATTTT. It is translated as CSVLPGPSNQPQHF.

This chain connects TRBV10-3 to TRBJ2-7; 8 bases match TRBD1. The CDR3 sequence is 14 residues long. V was clipped by 10 bases and J by 2 bases; unmatched bases: 10. Germline CDR1 and CDR2: ENHRY and SYGVKD. CDR3 nucleotide sequence: TGTGCCACCCAGACAGGGGACTTCGCCTACGAGCAGTACTTC. Translating it yields CATQTGDFAYEQYF.

This clone was recorded a few times. The V call is TRBV5-4, the J call TRBJ2-7, with TRBD2 matching 11 bases. The CDR3 totals 17 residues. J lost 2 bases, V lost 4 bases, and 11 bases had no gene match. Per germline, CDR1 SGHNT and CDR2 YYREEE (reference sequence). The CDR3 DNA follows: TGTGCCAGCAGCCCGGGGACTAGCGGAACCTCCACCTACGAGCAGTACTTC. Its translation is CASSPGTSGTSTYEQYF.

The CDR3 DNA reads TGTGCCAGTAGTATGGGCACGGATACAATGAAGCAGTTCTTC. Its translation is CASSMGTDTMKQFF. This chain joins TRBV19 and TRBJ2-1; unclear D gene. Trimming shortened V by 3 bases and J by 11 bases, and 17 bases separated the two germline ends. Germline V CDR1 and CDR2: LNHDA, SQIVND (reference sequence). This CDR3 contains 14 residues.

J is TRBJ2-3 and V is TRBV7-9; 9 bases fit TRBD2. Germline V gene lookup returns CDR1 SEHNR and CDR2 FQNEAQ (reference sequence). V dropped 5 bases and J dropped 1; count of bases not matched to a gene: 7. CDR3 length: 16 residues. In nucleotides, the CDR3 is TGTGCCAGCAGCGGGCCAAGACTAGCGGGCACAGATACGCAGTATTTT. Its protein product is CASSGPRLAGTDTQYF.

This clone has just one count. The chain recombines TRBV6-5 with TRBJ2-5, with D possibly being TRBD1 (5 bases). Germline V gene data show CDR1 as MNHEY and CDR2 as SVGAGI. The CDR3 is made up of 14 amino acids. Trimming cost V 7 bases and J 3 bases, with 15 bases left between them. CDR3 amino acids: CASTRQPWEETQYF. In nucleotides, the CDR3 is TGTGCCAGCACCAGACAGCCCTGGGAAGAGACCCAGTACTTC.

J is TRBJ1-6 and V is TRBV28; a weak D match, TRBD1 (6 bases). Between the trimmed V and J ends, which lost 6 bases and 5 bases, there was a span of 14 bases. The germline gives CDR1 MDHEN, CDR2 SYDVKM. The CDR3 is made up of 15 amino acids. The CDR3 sequence: CASSTPRGHNSPLHF. The CDR3 nucleotides are TGTGCCAGCAGCACTCCCAGGGGCCATAATTCACCCCTCCACTTT.

The chain joins TRBV27 to TRBJ2-1; 10 nucleotides match TRBD2. The CDR3 extends over 14 amino acids. Unmatched junction bases numbered 2, after V lost 5 bases and J lost 4 bases. CDR1 is MNHEY, CDR2 SMNVEV, per germline (reference sequence). The CDR3 loop is CASSVAGGYNEQFF. Here the CDR3 DNA reads TGTGCCAGCAGTGTAGCGGGGGGATACAATGAGCAGTTCTTC.

The V and J genes are TRBV5-1 and TRBJ2-7; 16 bases map to TRBD2. This CDR3 spans 17 amino acids. V trimming: 4 bases; J trimming: 3 bases; junction bases outside the gene matches: 7. Germline V CDR1 and CDR2: SGHRS, YFSETQ. CDR3 DNA: TGCGCCAGCAGCCGTGGGACTAGCGGGGGGGCATTCTACGAGCAGTACTTC. Its translation: CASSRGTSGGAFYEQYF.

CDR3 region: CASSSSREKTQYF. The CDR3 coding sequence is TGTGCCAGCAGCTCCTCCAGGGAAAAGACCCAGTACTTC. The rearrangement uses TRBV11-2 and TRBJ2-5, with TRBD1 as a possible D gene (5 bases). The germline V gene encodes CDR1 SGHAT and CDR2 FQNNGV. CDR3 length equals 13 residues. With 4 bases removed from V and 6 bases from J, the gap between germline ends came to 12 bases.

This clone was seen a single time. CDR3: CASSFRDTGELFF. CDR3 DNA: TGTGCCAGCAGTTTCAGGGATACCGGGGAGCTGTTTTTT. This chain joins TRBV12-3 or TRBV12-4 and TRBJ2-2; D is perhaps TRBD1 (5 bases). Trimming stripped 3 bases from V and 5 bases from J, with 7 bases between. The CDR3 sequence is 13 residues long.

The chain links TRBV12-5 to TRBJ1-4; D gene ambiguous. Trimming cost V 3 bases and J 0 bases, with 20 bases left between them. The length of the CDR3 is 19 residues. From germline, CDR1 is LGHNT and CDR2 FRNRAP. In nucleotides, the CDR3 is TGTGCTAGTGGTTTTTCAAGAGGTTCTCTCACCGCAACTAATGAAAAACTGTTTTTT. Encoded protein: CASGFSRGSLTATNEKLFF.

This clone was seen once. This chain uses TRBV10-3 with TRBJ1-4; D perhaps matches TRBD1 (5 bases). The CDR3 extends over 13 amino acids. The ends were cut back, 2 bases at V and 8 bases at J, with 9 bases in the middle. Germline CDR1 reads ENHRY; CDR2 reads SYGVKD. The chain's CDR3 is CAISEGQSEKLFF. In DNA form, the CDR3 reads TGTGCCATCAGTGAGGGACAATCCGAAAAACTGTTTTTT.

V gene TRBV2 combines with J gene TRBJ1-2; D is uncertain. With 4 bases removed from V and 8 bases from J, the gap between germline ends came to 11 bases. Germline CDR1 is SNHLY and CDR2 is FYNNEI. The CDR3 has 12 amino acids. This CDR3 reads CASSGREDGYTF. CDR3 in DNA: TGTGCCAGCAGTGGGCGGGAAGACGGCTACACCTTC.

V usage is TRBV28 and J usage is TRBJ1-5; D unclear. CDR1 and CDR2 from the germline V gene are MDHEN and SYDVKM. V was clipped by 2 bases and J by 1 base, with 18 bases between them. The CDR3 has 18 amino acids. In DNA, the CDR3 is TGTGCCAGCAGTTTAGCCCCACCGCCGGTGATGAGCAATCAGCCCCAGCATTTT. It translates to CASSLAPPPVMSNQPQHF.

The chain joins TRBV7-8 to TRBJ2-1; 8 bases map to TRBD2. The J segment lost 3 bases and the V segment lost 5 bases, leaving 12 bases of the junction unmatched. This CDR3 has 17 amino acids. Germline CDR1 is SGHVS and CDR2 is FQNEAQ. The CDR3 region is CASSGRGRTSHYNEQFF. DNA of the CDR3: TGTGCCAGCAGCGGAAGGGGGAGGACTAGCCACTACAATGAGCAGTTCTTC.

The rearrangement joins TRBV5-1 to TRBJ2-3; TRBD2 matches at 11 bases. Losses at the gene ends were 0 bases for V and 4 bases for J; bases not matched to a gene: 7. Germline CDR1 and CDR2: SGHRS and YFSETQ. CDR3 length: 17 amino acids. As DNA, the CDR3 is TGCGCCAGCAGCTTGGGGTTAATAGCGGGAGGGTCAGATACGCAGTATTTT. Its protein product is CASSLGLIAGGSDTQYF.

The chain employs TRBV28 and TRBJ2-1; 10 positions agree with TRBD2. The V gene's germline CDR1 is MDHEN and CDR2 SYDVKM. The CDR3 sequence is 15 residues long. V lost 5 bases and J lost 4; bases outside the gene matches: 5. The CDR3 is CASSAPGLAYNEQFF. The CDR3 DNA is TGTGCCAGCAGTGCACCGGGACTAGCGTACAATGAGCAGTTCTTC.

The chain combines TRBV7-2 with TRBJ2-6; 9 bases line up with TRBD2. Germline V gene lookup returns CDR1 SGHTA and CDR2 FQGNSA. The CDR3 extends over 18 amino acids. V dropped 5 bases and J dropped 0; count of bases not matched to a gene: 8. For the CDR3, the DNA is TGTGCCAGCAGCCCCCTGACTAGCGGAAGCTCTGGGGCCAACGTCCTGACTTTC. Translated: CASSPLTSGSSGANVLTF.

The rearrangement links TRBV28 to TRBJ2-3, with 8 positions matching TRBD2. The germline CDR1 and CDR2 sequences are MDHEN and SYDVKM. The CDR3 covers 17 residues. Trimming took 5 bases from V and 6 from J; bases not matched to a gene: 16. CDR3 residues: CASSPPGASGGMDTQYF. As DNA, the CDR3 is TGTGCCAGCAGTCCCCCCGGGGCGAGCGGGGGCATGGATACGCAGTATTTT. The complete variable domain, with remaining parts taken from reference TRBV28 and TRBJ2-3, reads DVKVTQSSRYLVKRTGEKVFLECVQDMDHENMFWYRQDPGLGLRLIYFSYDVKMKEKGDIPEGYSVSREKKERFSLILESASTNQTSMYLCASSPPGASGGMDTQYFGPGTRLTVL.